A single sample is the source of the 32 T cell receptor beta chains below, sequenced in a study of blood T cell repertoires in COVID-19. Clones were read by immunoSEQ multiplex PCR, and TCRdb kept only the in-frame ones, dropping some. The sample contains around 390,000 clones, about 86% of which appear only once. Specimen: PBMCs or T cells enriched from blood (not recorded which). These receptors all stem from a woman between 50 and 59 years old who had recovered from COVID-19.

This clone has only one observation. This chain joins TRBV6-5 and TRBJ2-7, with TRBD1 as a possible D gene (5 bases). This CDR3 comprises 13 residues. Germline loops: CDR1 MNHEY, CDR2 SVGAGI. V was shortened by 5 bases and J by 2 bases, with 10 bases between the two germline ends. The CDR3 loop is CASSLGPAYEQYF. DNA of the CDR3: TGTGCCAGCAGTCTGGGGCCGGCCTACGAGCAGTACTTC.

This rearrangement joins TRBV20-1 to TRBJ1-3, with D unclear. This CDR3 comprises 13 residues. CDR1 and CDR2 from the germline V gene are DFQATT and SNEGSKA (reference sequence). V lost 3 bases and J 0 bases, leaving 6 bases between the germline ends. DNA of the CDR3: TGCAGTGCTAGTACCAGCTCTGGAAACACCATATATTTT. It translates to CSASTSSGNTIYF.

The rearrangement links TRBV11-2 to TRBJ2-1; tentative D call: TRBD2 (7 bases). V lost 5 bases and J lost 0, with 17 bases in between. Germline CDR1 reads SGHAT; CDR2 reads FQNNGV. The CDR3 covers 17 residues. The CDR3 loop is CASSRGRGMSSYNEQFF. The CDR3 DNA follows: TGTGCCAGCAGCCGGGGGCGGGGGATGAGCTCCTACAATGAGCAGTTCTTC. Complete variable domain (other parts from reference TRBV11-2 and TRBJ2-1): EAGVAQSPRYKIIEKRQSVAFWCNPISGHATLYWYQQILGQGPKLLIQFQNNGVVDDSQLPKDRFSAERLKGVDSTLKIQPAKLEDSAVYLCASSRGRGMSSYNEQFFGPGTRLTVL.

V usage is TRBV7-9 and J usage is TRBJ1-1; 8 nucleotides agree with TRBD1. V was pared by 5 bases and J by 3 bases, with 8 bases of the junction left unmatched. This CDR3 is 15 amino acids long. Germline lookup yields CDR1 SEHNR and CDR2 FQNEAQ (reference sequence). CDR3 in amino acids: CASSRTGSRDTEAFF. The CDR3 DNA sequence: TGTGCCAGCAGCAGGACAGGGTCAAGGGACACTGAAGCTTTCTTT.

The V call is TRBV21-1, the J call TRBJ1-2; the table's TRBD1 call for D was not verified on the DNA. TRBV21-1 is tagged as a pseudogene. This CDR3 has 16 residues. CDR3 bases: TGTGCCAGCAGCAAAGCGGCAGGCAGGGGTGTCTATGGCTACACCTTC. Translated, it gives CASSKAAGRGVYGYTF.

The count of this clone is one. V is TRBV2 and J is TRBJ2-6, with a tentative D call TRBD1 (6 bases). This CDR3 has 15 amino acids. Germline V CDR1 and CDR2: SNHLY, FYNNEI. The V end was cut by 5 bases, the J end by 2 bases, with 10 bases between. CDR3 bases: TGTGCCAGCAGTCAGGGGCAGGCTGGGGCCAACGTCCTGACTTTC. It codes for CASSQGQAGANVLTF.

The rearrangement uses TRBV7-3 and TRBJ2-3; 8 bases agree with TRBD2. V was clipped by 5 bases and J by 6 bases; unmatched bases: 13. Germline-derived CDR1 and CDR2 are SGHTA and FQGTGA. The CDR3 extends over 16 amino acids. The CDR3 reads CASSKDPGLVGDTQYF. The CDR3 nucleotides read TGTGCCAGCAGCAAAGATCCGGGACTAGTTGGGGATACGCAGTATTTT. The variable domain in full, with the rest retrieved from reference TRBV7-3 and TRBJ2-3, is GAGVSQTPSNKVTEKGKYVELRCDPISGHTALYWYRQSLGQGPEFLIYFQGTGAADDSGLPNDRFFAVRPEGSVSTLKIQRTERGDSAVYLCASSKDPGLVGDTQYFGPGTRLTVL.

The chain couples TRBV7-9 to TRBJ1-1; 7 nucleotides match TRBD1. The CDR3 has 13 amino acids. J was trimmed by 1 base and V by 8 bases; bases with no gene match: 4. Germline CDR1 and CDR2: SEHNR and FQNEAQ (reference sequence). Here the CDR3 reads CASSGQANTEAFF. The CDR3 DNA reads as TGTGCCAGCTCCGGACAGGCGAACACTGAAGCTTTCTTT. The entire variable domain, with the rest obtained from reference TRBV7-9 and TRBJ1-1, is as follows: DTGVSQNPRHKITKRGQNVTFRCDPISEHNRLYWYRQTLGQGPEFLTYFQNEAQLEKSRLLSDRFSAERPKGSFSTLEIQRTEQGDSAMYLCASSGQANTEAFFGQGTRLTVV.

V gene TRBV11-2 combines with J gene TRBJ1-5, with D maybe TRBD1 (6 bases). This CDR3 is 14 amino acids long. Germline CDR1 reads SGHAT; CDR2 reads FQNNGV. Trimming stripped 4 bases from V and 5 bases from J, with 12 bases between. CDR3 bases: TGTGCCAGCAGCTCGGCCGGGGGGCATCAGCCCCAGCATTTT. The encoded protein is CASSSAGGHQPQHF.

The gene calls are TRBV4-1 and TRBJ1-1; TRBD1 is a possible D gene (5 bases). Germline CDR1 MGHRA, CDR2 YSYEKL. Trimming removed 1 base from V and 6 bases from J, with 15 bases in between. This CDR3 is built from 15 residues. CDR3 in DNA: TGCGCCAGCAGCCAAGTTGGTCAGGGCTTAGCTGAAGCTTTCTTT. As protein: CASSQVGQGLAEAFF.

The chain couples TRBV27 to TRBJ2-3; 9 nucleotides agree with TRBD2. CDR3 size: 18 residues. Germline CDR1 and CDR2: MNHEY and SMNVEV (reference sequence). V lost 6 bases to trimming and J lost 2 bases; unmatched junction nucleotides: 15. The DNA of the CDR3 is TGTGCCAGCAGCCTTTATACAGTTCTAGCGGGGACCACAGATACGCAGTATTTT. It encodes CASSLYTVLAGTTDTQYF.

This chain links TRBV7-2 with TRBJ2-5, with TRBD1 identical over 9 bases. There are 15 residues in the CDR3. The J segment lost 2 bases and the V segment lost 5 bases, leaving 6 bases of the junction unmatched. Per germline, CDR1 SGHTA and CDR2 FQGNSA. In DNA form, the CDR3 reads TGTGCCAGCAGCACCGGGACAGGGCGGCAAGAGACCCAGTACTTC. Protein product: CASSTGTGRQETQYF. Variable domain in full (rest from reference TRBV7-2 and TRBJ2-5): GAGVSQSPSNKVTEKGKDVELRCDPISGHTALYWYRQSLGQGLEFLIYFQGNSAPDKSGLPSDRFSAERTGGSVSTLTIQRTQQEDSAVYLCASSTGTGRQETQYFGPGTRLLVL.

This chain uses TRBV7-9 with TRBJ2-3; perhaps TRBD2 as D (6 bases). Trimming removed 4 bases from V and 4 bases from J, with 18 bases in between. Per germline, CDR1 SEHNR and CDR2 FQNEAQ (reference sequence). The length of the CDR3 is 16 residues. The CDR3 DNA is TGTGCCAGCAGCTCCCTCCCGGGCGGGAAAGCAGATACGCAGTATTTT. Translation gives CASSSLPGGKADTQYF.

In nucleotides, the CDR3 is TGTGCCACCAGCACGGGGAGGAATGAAAAACTGTTTTTT. Translation gives CATSTGRNEKLFF. The chain uses TRBV15 and TRBJ1-4, with D uncertain. Trimming took off 4 bases at V and 5 bases at J, with 8 bases between the two ends. This CDR3 contains 13 residues. Germline V lookup: CDR1 LNHNV, CDR2 YYDKDF (reference sequence). The variable domain in full, with the rest retrieved from reference TRBV15 and TRBJ1-4, is DAMVIQNPRYQVTQFGKPVTLSCSQTLNHNVMYWYQQKSSQAPKLLFHYYDKDFNNEADTPDNFQSRRPNTSFCFLDIRSPGLGDTAMYLCATSTGRNEKLFFGSGTQLSVL.

The chain has TRBV7-2 and TRBJ2-3; 8 bases agree with TRBD2. Germline CDR1 and CDR2: SGHTA and FQGNSA. Unmatched junction bases numbered 15, after V lost 1 base and J lost 3 bases. The CDR3 has 19 residues. The CDR3 spells CASSLEGGGSPYGTDTQYF. The CDR3 coding sequence is TGTGCCAGCAGCTTAGAGGGCGGGGGGAGCCCATATGGGACAGATACGCAGTATTTT.

The gene calls are TRBV7-9 and TRBJ2-7, with 8 bases matching TRBD1. V trimming: 5 bases; J trimming: 4 bases; junction bases outside the gene matches: 10. Germline V gene sequence: CDR1 SEHNR, CDR2 FQNEAQ (reference sequence). The CDR3 spans 15 residues. Here the CDR3 DNA reads TGTGCCAGCAGCCGGAAACAGGGGGGCAAGTACGAGCAGTACTTC. Translated: CASSRKQGGKYEQYF. The full variable domain, completed using reference TRBV7-9 and TRBJ2-7, is DTGVSQNPRHKITKRGQNVTFRCDPISEHNRLYWYRQTLGQGPEFLTYFQNEAQLEKSRLLSDRFSAERPKGSFSTLEIQRTEQGDSAMYLCASSRKQGGKYEQYFGPGTRLTVT.

This chain links TRBV7-2 with TRBJ1-2; D remains unclear. V was shortened by 8 bases and J by 2 bases, with 12 bases between the two germline ends. Germline V gives CDR1 SGHTA, CDR2 FQGNSA. The CDR3 spans 13 residues. The CDR3 sequence is CASARTANYGYTF. Here the CDR3 DNA reads TGTGCCAGCGCGAGGACTGCGAACTATGGCTACACCTTC.

The V gene is TRBV2, the J gene TRBJ2-2; TRBD2 matches 8 bases. The trim removed 7 bases at V and 3 bases at J, leaving 7 bases unmatched. Germline-derived CDR1 and CDR2 are SNHLY and FYNNEI. This CDR3 is 15 amino acids long. The DNA for the CDR3 is TGTGCCAGCATCCGGACTAGCTCGGACACCGGGGAGCTGTTTTTT. Its protein product is CASIRTSSDTGELFF.

V usage is TRBV19 and J usage is TRBJ1-1, with a tentative D call TRBD1 (5 bases). Germline-derived CDR1 and CDR2 are LNHDA and SQIVND (reference sequence). Trimming took off 6 bases at V and 0 bases at J, with 11 bases between the two ends. The CDR3 length is 14 residues. This CDR3 reads CASRDTHMNTEAFF. In nucleotides, the CDR3 is TGTGCCAGTAGGGACACGCACATGAACACTGAAGCTTTCTTT.

The chain uses TRBV5-1 and TRBJ2-3; TRBD2 matches 15 bases. The CDR3 totals 20 residues. With V trimmed by 4 bases and J by 3 bases, 15 bases remained unmatched. Germline V gene lookup returns CDR1 SGHRS and CDR2 YFSETQ. The CDR3 here is CASSPGPGLAGGWGTDTQYF. CDR3 DNA: TGCGCCAGCAGCCCCGGACCGGGACTAGCGGGGGGCTGGGGTACAGATACGCAGTATTTT. The full variable domain, with the rest looked up from reference TRBV5-1 and TRBJ2-3, is KAGVTQTPRYLIKTRGQQVTLSCSPISGHRSVSWYQQTPGQGLQFLFEYFSETQRNKGNFPGRFSGRQFSNSRSEMNVSTLELGDSALYLCASSPGPGLAGGWGTDTQYFGPGTRLTVL.

The J gene is TRBJ2-4, the V gene TRBV3-1 (or the pseudogene TRBV3-2); tentatively, D is TRBD2 (5 bases). CDR3 length equals 15 residues. From germline, CDR1 is LGHDT and CDR2 YNNKEL (reference sequence). Trimming removed 0 bases from V and 7 bases from J, with 13 bases in between. CDR3 amino acids: CASSQDGTTGNIQYF. CDR3 sequence (DNA): TGTGCCAGCAGCCAAGATGGTACTACGGGGAACATTCAGTACTTC.

The chain is built from TRBV30 and TRBJ2-7; possibly TRBD1 for D (5 bases). The CDR3 loop spans 13 amino acids. The V and J ends lost 2 bases and 5 bases respectively, with 13 bases between them. From germline, CDR1 is GTSNPN and CDR2 SVGIG (reference sequence). CDR3 in DNA: TGTGCCTGGAGTAGGGGCAGGGATCACGAGCAGTACTTC. This gives the protein CAWSRGRDHEQYF.

The chain combines TRBV27 with TRBJ1-6; no firm D call. Between the trimmed V and J ends, which lost 8 bases and 8 bases, there was a span of 13 bases. CDR3 size: 13 residues. Per germline, CDR1 MNHEY and CDR2 SMNVEV (reference sequence). The CDR3 coding sequence is TGTGCCAGCGCTCATCAGGAGGATTCACCCCTCCACTTT. Translating gives CASAHQEDSPLHF.

V gene TRBV14 combines with J gene TRBJ1-6; 7 bases agree with TRBD1. Germline V gene data show CDR1 as SGHDN and CDR2 as FVKESK. V shed 4 bases and J 9 bases; nucleotides not matched to a gene: 3. The CDR3 covers 13 residues. The CDR3 region has the DNA TGTGCCAGCAGCCGGACAGGTTTTTCACCCCTCCACTTT. Translation gives CASSRTGFSPLHF.

The chain employs TRBV10-3 and TRBJ1-1; D gene ambiguous. Germline CDR1 is ENHRY and CDR2 is SYGVKD. The CDR3 length is 11 residues. The V end was cut by 5 bases, the J end by 8 bases, with 9 bases between. CDR3 coding DNA: TGTGCCATCAGTCCCGGGAGCGAAGCTTTCTTT. It yields the protein CAISPGSEAFF.

The chain employs TRBV2 and TRBJ1-5; 7 bases map to TRBD1. This CDR3 has 13 amino acids. Germline CDR1 and CDR2: SNHLY and FYNNEI. Trimming took 7 bases from V and 3 from J; bases not matched to a gene: 3. CDR3 region: CASKGQYNQPQHF. The CDR3 nucleotides read TGTGCCAGCAAGGGACAGTACAATCAGCCCCAGCATTTT.

J is TRBJ1-6 and V is TRBV28; D might be TRBD1 (5 bases). From germline, CDR1 is MDHEN and CDR2 SYDVKM. The V end was cut by 3 bases, the J end by 6 bases, with 15 bases between. The CDR3 contains 16 residues. The CDR3 loop reads CASSLPPGSSNSPLHF. CDR3 nucleotide sequence: TGTGCCAGCAGTTTGCCCCCAGGGTCGTCTAATTCACCCCTCCACTTT.

The genes are TRBV28 and TRBJ2-7; weak D call: TRBD2 (5 bases). The V gene's germline CDR1 is MDHEN and CDR2 SYDVKM. With 5 bases removed from V and 7 bases from J, the gap between germline ends came to 18 bases. The CDR3 runs to 14 residues. The DNA of the CDR3 is TGTGCCAGCAGTACCCCCGGGGTAAAACGGGAGCAGTACTTC. Its protein product is CASSTPGVKREQYF. Together with reference TRBV28 and TRBJ2-7, the CDR3 gives the full variable domain: DVKVTQSSRYLVKRTGEKVFLECVQDMDHENMFWYRQDPGLGLRLIYFSYDVKMKEKGDIPEGYSVSREKKERFSLILESASTNQTSMYLCASSTPGVKREQYFGPGTRLTVT.

J is TRBJ2-1 and V is TRBV30; TRBD1 matches at 12 bases. CDR3 length: 13 residues. In germline, CDR1 is GTSNPN, CDR2 SVGIG (reference sequence). V lost 6 bases and J lost 10; bases outside the gene matches: 7. The CDR3: CACRDRGLWEQFF. CDR3 DNA sequence: TGTGCCTGCCGGGACAGGGGGCTATGGGAGCAGTTCTTC. The full variable domain, rest sourced from reference TRBV30 and TRBJ2-1, is SQTIHQWPATLVQPVGSPLSLECTVEGTSNPNLYWYRQAAGRGLQLLFYSVGIGQISSEVPQNLSASRPQDRQFILSSKKLLLSDSGFYLCACRDRGLWEQFFGPGTRLTVL.

Comments on this clone: Within the sample, other DNA sequences also encode this same CDR3. The rearrangement links TRBV2 to TRBJ1-5; the D gene is possibly TRBD1 (5 bases). Trimming removed 9 bases at V and 4 bases at J, with 10 bases between. The CDR3 extends over 12 amino acids. Germline CDR1 reads SNHLY; CDR2 reads FYNNEI. The CDR3 spells CASTQGNQPQHF. The DNA of the CDR3 is TGTGCCAGTACTCAGGGAAATCAGCCCCAGCATTTT. The complete variable domain, with remaining parts taken from reference TRBV2 and TRBJ1-5, reads EPEVTQTPSHQVTQMGQEVILRCVPISNHLYFYWYRQILGQKVEFLVSFYNNEISEKSEIFDDQFSVERPDGSNFTLKIRSTKLEDSAMYFCASTQGNQPQHFGDGTRLSIL.

The rearrangement uses TRBV7-9 and TRBJ2-2; 9 nucleotides align to TRBD1. The germline V gene encodes CDR1 SEHNR and CDR2 FQNEAQ (reference sequence). The CDR3 contains 16 residues. Unmatched junction bases numbered 7, after V lost 3 bases and J lost 5 bases. CDR3 nucleotide sequence: TGTGCCAGCAGCTTTGCCGGGACAGGGTATACCGGGGAGCTGTTTTTT. Residues: CASSFAGTGYTGELFF. The variable domain in full, completed from reference TRBV7-9 and TRBJ2-2, reads DTGVSQNPRHKITKRGQNVTFRCDPISEHNRLYWYRQTLGQGPEFLTYFQNEAQLEKSRLLSDRFSAERPKGSFSTLEIQRTEQGDSAMYLCASSFAGTGYTGELFFGEGSRLTVL.

The rearrangement joins TRBV5-1 to TRBJ1-1, with D maybe TRBD1 (6 bases). The CDR3 contains 14 residues. Trimming pared 2 bases from V and 0 bases from J, leaving 8 bases between. Germline V lookup: CDR1 SGHRS, CDR2 YFSETQ. The CDR3 DNA reads TGCGCCAGCAGCTTAAGGGGGATGAACACTGAAGCTTTCTTT. Its translation: CASSLRGMNTEAFF. The whole variable domain, remainder taken from reference TRBV5-1 and TRBJ1-1, is KAGVTQTPRYLIKTRGQQVTLSCSPISGHRSVSWYQQTPGQGLQFLFEYFSETQRNKGNFPGRFSGRQFSNSRSEMNVSTLELGDSALYLCASSLRGMNTEAFFGQGTRLTVV.